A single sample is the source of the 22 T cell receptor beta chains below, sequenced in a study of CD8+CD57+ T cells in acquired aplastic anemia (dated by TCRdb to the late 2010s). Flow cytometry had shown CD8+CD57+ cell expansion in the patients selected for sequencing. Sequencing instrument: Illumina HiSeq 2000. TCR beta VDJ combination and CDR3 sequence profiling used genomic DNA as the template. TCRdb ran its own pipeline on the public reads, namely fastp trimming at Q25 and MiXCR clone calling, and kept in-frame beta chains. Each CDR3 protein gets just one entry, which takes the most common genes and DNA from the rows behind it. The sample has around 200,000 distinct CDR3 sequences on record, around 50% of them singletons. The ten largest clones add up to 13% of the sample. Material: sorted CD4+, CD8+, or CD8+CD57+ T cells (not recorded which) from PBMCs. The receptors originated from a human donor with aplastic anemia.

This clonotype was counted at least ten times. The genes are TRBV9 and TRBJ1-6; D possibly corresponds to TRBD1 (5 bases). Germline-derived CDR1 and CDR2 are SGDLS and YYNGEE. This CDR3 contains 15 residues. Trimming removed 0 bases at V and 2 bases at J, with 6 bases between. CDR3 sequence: CASSVGGAYNSPLHF. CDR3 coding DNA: TGTGCCAGCAGCGTAGGAGGGGCCTATAATTCACCCCTCCACTTT.

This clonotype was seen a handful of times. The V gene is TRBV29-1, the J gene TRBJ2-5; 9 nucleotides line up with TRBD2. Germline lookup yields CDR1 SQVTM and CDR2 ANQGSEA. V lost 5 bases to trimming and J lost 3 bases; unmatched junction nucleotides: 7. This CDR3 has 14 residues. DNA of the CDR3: TGCAGCGTTCGGATAGCGGGGGTGGAAGAGACCCAGTACTTC. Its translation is CSVRIAGVEETQYF.

CDR3 bases: TGTGCCGGAGGGGGGACTGGGGCCAACGTCCTGACTTTC. Translating gives CAGGGTGANVLTF. This chain joins TRBV10-3 and TRBJ2-6; D may match TRBD1 or TRBD2 (6 bases each). CDR1 ENHRY and CDR2 SYGVKD come from the germline V gene. The CDR3 contains 13 residues. The V end was cut by 11 bases, the J end by 2 bases, with 10 bases between.

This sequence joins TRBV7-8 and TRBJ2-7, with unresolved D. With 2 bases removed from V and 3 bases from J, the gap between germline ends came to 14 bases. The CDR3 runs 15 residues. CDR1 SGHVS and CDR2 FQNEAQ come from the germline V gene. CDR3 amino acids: CASSLSLVPHYEQYF. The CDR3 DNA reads TGTGCCAGCAGCTTAAGTTTAGTCCCCCACTACGAGCAGTACTTC. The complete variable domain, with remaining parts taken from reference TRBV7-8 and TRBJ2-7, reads GAGVSQSPRYKVAKRGQDVALRCDPISGHVSLFWYQQALGQGPEFLTYFQNEAQLDKSGLPSDRFFAERPEGSVSTLKIQRTQQEDSAVYLCASSLSLVPHYEQYFGPGTRLTVT.

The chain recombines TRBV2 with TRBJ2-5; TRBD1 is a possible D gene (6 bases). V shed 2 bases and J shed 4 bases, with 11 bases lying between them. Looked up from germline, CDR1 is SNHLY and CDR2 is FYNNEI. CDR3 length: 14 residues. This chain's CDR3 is CASSEQGGRETQYF. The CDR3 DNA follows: TGTGCCAGCAGTGAACAAGGGGGAAGAGAGACCCAGTACTTC.

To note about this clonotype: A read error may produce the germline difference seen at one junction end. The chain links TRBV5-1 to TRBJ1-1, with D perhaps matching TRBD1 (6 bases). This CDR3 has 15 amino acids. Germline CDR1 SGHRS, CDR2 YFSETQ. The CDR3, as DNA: TGCACCAGCAGCTCCACAGGGTCCCTGAACACTGAAGCTTTCTTT. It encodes CTSSSTGSLNTEAFF.

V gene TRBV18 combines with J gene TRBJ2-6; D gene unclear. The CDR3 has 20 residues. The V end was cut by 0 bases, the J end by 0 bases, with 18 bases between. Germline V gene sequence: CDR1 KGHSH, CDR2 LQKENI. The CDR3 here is CASSPPYKVPFYSGANVLTF. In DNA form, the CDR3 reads TGTGCCAGCTCACCACCTTATAAAGTACCCTTCTACTCTGGGGCCAACGTCCTGACTTTC. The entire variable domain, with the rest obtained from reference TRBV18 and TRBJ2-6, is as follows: NAGVMQNPRHLVRRRGQEARLRCSPMKGHSHVYWYRQLPEEGLKFMVYLQKENIIDESGMPKERFSAEFPKEGPSILRIQQVVRGDSAAYFCASSPPYKVPFYSGANVLTFGAGSRLTVL.

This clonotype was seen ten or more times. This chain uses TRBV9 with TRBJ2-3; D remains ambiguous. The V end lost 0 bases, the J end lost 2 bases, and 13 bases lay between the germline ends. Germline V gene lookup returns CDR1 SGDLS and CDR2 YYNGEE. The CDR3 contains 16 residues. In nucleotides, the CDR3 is TGTGCCAGCAGCGTAGTAACGGATGGATACACAGATACGCAGTATTTT. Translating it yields CASSVVTDGYTDTQYF.

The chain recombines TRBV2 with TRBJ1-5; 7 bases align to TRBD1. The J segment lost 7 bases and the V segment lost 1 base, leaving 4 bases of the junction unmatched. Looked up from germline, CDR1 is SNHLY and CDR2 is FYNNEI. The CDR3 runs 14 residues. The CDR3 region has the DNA TGTGCCAGCAGTGAAGGACAGGGTGGACAGCCCCAGCATTTT. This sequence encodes CASSEGQGGQPQHF.

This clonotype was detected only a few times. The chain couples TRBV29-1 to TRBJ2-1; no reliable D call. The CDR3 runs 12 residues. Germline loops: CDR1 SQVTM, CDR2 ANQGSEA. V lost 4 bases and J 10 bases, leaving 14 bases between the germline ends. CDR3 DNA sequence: TGCAGCGTTGCACTACCCGTGGGGGAGCAGTTCTTC. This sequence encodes CSVALPVGEQFF.

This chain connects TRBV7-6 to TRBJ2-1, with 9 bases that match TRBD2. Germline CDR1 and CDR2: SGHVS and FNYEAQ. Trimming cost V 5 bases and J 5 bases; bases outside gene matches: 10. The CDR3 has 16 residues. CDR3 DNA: TGTGCCAGCAGCGGGGGACTAGCCGGGGAGGACAATGAGCAGTTCTTC. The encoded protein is CASSGGLAGEDNEQFF.

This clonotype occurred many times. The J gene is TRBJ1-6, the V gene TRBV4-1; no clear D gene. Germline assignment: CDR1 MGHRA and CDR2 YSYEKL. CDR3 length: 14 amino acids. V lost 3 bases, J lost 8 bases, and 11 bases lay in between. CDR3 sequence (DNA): TGCGCCAGCAGCCACCCCTTAAAGGATTCACCCCTCCACTTT. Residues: CASSHPLKDSPLHF.

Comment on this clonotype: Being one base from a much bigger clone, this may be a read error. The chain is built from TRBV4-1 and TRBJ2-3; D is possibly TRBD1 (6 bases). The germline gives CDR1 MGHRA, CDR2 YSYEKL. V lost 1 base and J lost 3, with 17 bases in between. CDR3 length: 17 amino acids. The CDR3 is CASSQARWDKATDTQYF. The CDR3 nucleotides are TGCGCCAGCAGCCAAGCCCGGTGGGACAAGGCGACAGATACGCAGTATTTT.

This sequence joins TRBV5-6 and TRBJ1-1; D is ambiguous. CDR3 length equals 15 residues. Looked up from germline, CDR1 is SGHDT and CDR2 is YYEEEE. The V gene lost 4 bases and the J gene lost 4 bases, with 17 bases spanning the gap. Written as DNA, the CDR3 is TGTGCCAGCAGCCCGGCGGTACAGTTGAGCACTGAAGCTTTCTTT. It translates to CASSPAVQLSTEAFF.

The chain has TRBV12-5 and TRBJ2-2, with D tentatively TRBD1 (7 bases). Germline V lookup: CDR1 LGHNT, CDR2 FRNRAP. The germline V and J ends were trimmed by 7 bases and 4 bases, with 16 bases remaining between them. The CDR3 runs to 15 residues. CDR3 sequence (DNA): TGTGCTAGTGTCAGGGGGGACTTGGGCACCGGGGAGCTGTTTTTT. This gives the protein CASVRGDLGTGELFF. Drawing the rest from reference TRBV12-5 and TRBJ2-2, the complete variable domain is DARVTQTPRHKVTEMGQEVTMRCQPILGHNTVFWYRQTMMQGLELLAYFRNRAPLDDSGMPKDRFSAEMPDATLATLKIQPSEPRDSAVYFCASVRGDLGTGELFFGEGSRLTVL.

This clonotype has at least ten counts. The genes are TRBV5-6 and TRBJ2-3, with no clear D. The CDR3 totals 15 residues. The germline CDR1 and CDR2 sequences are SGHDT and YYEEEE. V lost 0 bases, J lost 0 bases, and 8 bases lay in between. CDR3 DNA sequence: TGTGCCAGCAGCTTGGCCCCCACTAGCACAGATACGCAGTATTTT. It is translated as CASSLAPTSTDTQYF.

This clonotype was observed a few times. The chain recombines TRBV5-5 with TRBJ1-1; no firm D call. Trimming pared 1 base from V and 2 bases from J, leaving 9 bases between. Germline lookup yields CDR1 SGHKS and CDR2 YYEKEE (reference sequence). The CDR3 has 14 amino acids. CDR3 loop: CASSLFSTNTEAFF. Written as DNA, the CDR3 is TGTGCCAGCAGCTTGTTCAGTACAAACACTGAAGCTTTCTTT. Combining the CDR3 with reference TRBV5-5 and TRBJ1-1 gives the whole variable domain DAGVTQSPTHLIKTRGQQVTLRCSPISGHKSVSWYQQVLGQGPQFIFQYYEKEERGRGNFPDRFSARQFPNYSSELNVNALLLGDSALYLCASSLFSTNTEAFFGQGTRLTVV.

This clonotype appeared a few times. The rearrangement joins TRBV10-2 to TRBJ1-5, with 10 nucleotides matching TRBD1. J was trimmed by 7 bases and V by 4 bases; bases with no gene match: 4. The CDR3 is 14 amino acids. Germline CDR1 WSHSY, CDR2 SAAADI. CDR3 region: CASSVTGGQQPQHF. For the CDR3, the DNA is TGCGCCAGCAGTGTGACAGGGGGCCAGCAGCCCCAGCATTTT.

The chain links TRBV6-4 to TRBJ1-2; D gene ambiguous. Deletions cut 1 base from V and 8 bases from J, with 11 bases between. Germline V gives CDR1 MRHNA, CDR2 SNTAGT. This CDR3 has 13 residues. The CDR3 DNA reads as TGTGCCAGCAGTGACTTGGGCAGGACGGGCTACACCTTC. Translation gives CASSDLGRTGYTF.

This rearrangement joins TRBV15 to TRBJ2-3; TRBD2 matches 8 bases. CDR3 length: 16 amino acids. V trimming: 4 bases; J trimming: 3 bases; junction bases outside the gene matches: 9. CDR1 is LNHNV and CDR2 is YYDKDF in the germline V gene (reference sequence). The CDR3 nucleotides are TGTGCCACCAGCAAAACTATAGCGGGGATGACAGATACGCAGTATTTT. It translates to CATSKTIAGMTDTQYF.

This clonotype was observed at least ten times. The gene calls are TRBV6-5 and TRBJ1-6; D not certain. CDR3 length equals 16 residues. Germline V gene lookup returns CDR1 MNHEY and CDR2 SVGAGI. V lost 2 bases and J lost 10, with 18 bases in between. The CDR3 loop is CASSYLGIPDGSPLHF. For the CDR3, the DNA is TGTGCCAGCAGTTACCTCGGGATTCCGGATGGGTCACCCCTCCACTTT.

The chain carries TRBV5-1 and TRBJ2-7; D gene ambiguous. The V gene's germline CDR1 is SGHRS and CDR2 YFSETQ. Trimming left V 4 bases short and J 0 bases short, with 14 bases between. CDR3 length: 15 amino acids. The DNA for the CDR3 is TGCGCCAGCAGCCCGGACGCGATTAGCTCCTACGAGCAGTACTTC. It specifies CASSPDAISSYEQYF.